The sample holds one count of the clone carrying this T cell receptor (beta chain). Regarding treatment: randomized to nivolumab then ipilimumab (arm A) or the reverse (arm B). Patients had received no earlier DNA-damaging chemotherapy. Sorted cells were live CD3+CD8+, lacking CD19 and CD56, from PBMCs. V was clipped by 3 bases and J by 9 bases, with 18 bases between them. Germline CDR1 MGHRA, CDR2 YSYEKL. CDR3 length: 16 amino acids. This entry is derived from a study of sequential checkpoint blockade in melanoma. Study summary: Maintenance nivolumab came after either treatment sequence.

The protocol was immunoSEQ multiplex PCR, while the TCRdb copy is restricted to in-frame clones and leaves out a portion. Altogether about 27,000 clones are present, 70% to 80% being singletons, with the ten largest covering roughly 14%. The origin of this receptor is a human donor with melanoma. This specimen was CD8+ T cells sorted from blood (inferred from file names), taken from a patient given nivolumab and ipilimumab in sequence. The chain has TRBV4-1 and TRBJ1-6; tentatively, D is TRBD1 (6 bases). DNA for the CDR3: TGCGCCAGCAGCCAGGGGCTAACAGGGAATGTTTCACCCCTCCACTTT. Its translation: CASSQGLTGNVSPLHF.